This TCR beta chain was identified during a study of beta chain features in type 1 diabetes. Donors underwent one heparinised blood draw, about 0.12 L on average. Based on CD45RO/CCR7/CD25/CD127/CD95/CD27, CD4+ regulatory, stem cell-like memory, naive and central memory cells were sorted. Reverse transcribing all isolated RNA meant expressed TCRB transcripts were sequenced. The data were produced by immunoSEQ multiplex PCR, yet TCRdb's version contains in-frame clones alone and is incomplete. The sample holds 65,000 to 100,000 clones, roughly 31% seen once. V was clipped by 4 bases and J by 7 bases, with 20 bases between them. This CDR3 has 16 amino acids. Per the germline V gene, CDR1 is KGHSY and CDR2 is FQNENV.

The sequencing sample was made of stem cell memory CD4+ T cells from blood. The rearrangement joins TRBV16 to TRBJ2-1, with TRBD2 as a possible D gene (5 bases). The clonotype was recovered from a woman aged 18 to 35 in good health. In DNA form, the CDR3 reads TGTGCCAGCAGCCCCCAACGACTCCACCGGAGGAATGAGCAGTTCTTC. Translated, it gives CASSPQRLHRRNEQFF.